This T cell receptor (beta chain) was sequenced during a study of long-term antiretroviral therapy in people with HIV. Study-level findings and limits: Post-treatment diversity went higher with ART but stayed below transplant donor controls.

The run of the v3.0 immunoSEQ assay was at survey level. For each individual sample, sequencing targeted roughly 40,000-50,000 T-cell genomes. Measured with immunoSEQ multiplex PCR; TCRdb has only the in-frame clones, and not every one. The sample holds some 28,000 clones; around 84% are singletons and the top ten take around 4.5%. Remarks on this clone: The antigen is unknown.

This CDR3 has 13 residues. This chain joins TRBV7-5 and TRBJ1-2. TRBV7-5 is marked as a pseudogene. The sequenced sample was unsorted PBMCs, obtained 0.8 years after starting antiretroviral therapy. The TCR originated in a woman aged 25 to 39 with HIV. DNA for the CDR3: TGTGCCAGAAAAATCCGAAGGAGTGGCGGCTACACCTTC. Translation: CARKIRRSGGYTF.